The present T cell receptor (beta chain) was sequenced within a study of T cell responses to AZD1222 COVID-19 vaccine. Whole-study results and caveats: Nearly half of spike-specific TCRs reportedly go after variant regions that carry no mutations. White British ancestry dominated among donors, who included more females, and clonal diversity was possibly underestimated.

Germline assignment: CDR1 LGHDT and CDR2 YNNKEL (reference sequence). Trimming at V came to 4 bases and at J to 4 bases, leaving 5 bases not matched to a gene. The CDR3 consists of 14 residues. TCRdb's copy holds only in-frame clones and misses some; the assay was immunoSEQ multiplex PCR. The sample includes about 140,000 clones, 80% to 95% seen only once; the top ten take 3% to 4%. As regards this clone: Antigen unknown.

Sequencing used peripheral blood, obtained 28 days after the second AZD1222 dose. This TCR derives from an adult who received the AZD1222 COVID-19 vaccine. This chain uses TRBV3-1 (or the pseudogene TRBV3-2) with TRBJ2-7; 9 bases map to TRBD2. This chain's CDR3 is CASSLGLAQYEQYF. The CDR3 nucleotides read TGTGCCAGCAGCCTCGGACTAGCGCAGTACGAGCAGTACTTC.